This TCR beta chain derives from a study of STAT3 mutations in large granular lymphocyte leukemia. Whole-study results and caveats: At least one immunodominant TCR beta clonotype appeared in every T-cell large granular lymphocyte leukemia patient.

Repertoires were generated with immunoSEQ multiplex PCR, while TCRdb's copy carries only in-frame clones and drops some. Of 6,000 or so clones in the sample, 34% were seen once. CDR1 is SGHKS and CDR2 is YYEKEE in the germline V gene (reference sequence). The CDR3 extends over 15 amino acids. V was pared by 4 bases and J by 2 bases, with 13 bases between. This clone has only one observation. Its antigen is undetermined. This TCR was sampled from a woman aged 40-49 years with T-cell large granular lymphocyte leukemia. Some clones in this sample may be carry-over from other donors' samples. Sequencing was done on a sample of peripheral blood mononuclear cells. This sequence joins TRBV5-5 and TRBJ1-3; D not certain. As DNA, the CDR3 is TGTGCCAGCAGCCCCCTGCTAGCCACTGGAAACACCATATATTTT. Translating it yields CASSPLLATGNTIYF.